This entry concerns a single T cell receptor beta chain. Method: immunoSEQ multiplex PCR; TCRdb's copy keeps in-frame clones and lacks some. Among 85,000 to 130,000 clones listed, around 84% were seen once. V gave up 3 bases and J gave up 3 bases, with 14 bases separating them. Germline CDR1 DFQATT, CDR2 SNEGSKA (reference sequence). The CDR3 runs to 15 residues. The data were obtained in a study of blood T cell repertoires in COVID-19. The sample consisted of peripheral blood. This chain joins TRBV20-1 and TRBJ2-2, with D maybe TRBD2 (5 bases). The receptor was derived from a man aged 60 to 69 with acute or convalescent COVID-19. The CDR3 here is CSASFQRLDTGELFF. CDR3 in DNA: TGCAGTGCTAGTTTCCAGCGGCTCGACACCGGGGAGCTGTTTTTT.